A single sample gave rise to the 3 T cell receptor beta chains below, sequenced in a study of shared clonotypes between healthy human individuals. Naive CD8 populations comprised CD45RO-negative cells positively selected for CCR7, excluding terminally differentiated effector memory CD45RA+ cells. The assay was immunoSEQ multiplex PCR, and TCRdb's table has in-frame clones only and misses some. The profile shows roughly 570,000 clones, nearly 98% of them singletons. Input material: naive CD8+ T cells sorted from blood. The receptors here all came from a man aged 25-40 years in good health.

The genes are TRBV6-5 and TRBJ2-5; 7 bases are a match to TRBD1. The CDR3 length is 14 residues. V was pared by 1 base and J by 1 base, with 0 bases of the junction left unmatched. The germline V gene encodes CDR1 MNHEY and CDR2 SVGAGI. CDR3 in DNA: TGTGCCAGCAGTTACTACAGGGGCCAAGAGACCCAGTACTTC. Protein: CASSYYRGQETQYF.

The chain has TRBV11-2 and TRBJ2-7; the match to TRBD2 covers 8 bases. Germline V gene lookup returns CDR1 SGHAT and CDR2 FQNNGV. The CDR3 extends over 17 amino acids. After removal of 2 bases from V and 3 bases from J, the junction contained 12 bases not matched to a gene. For the CDR3, the DNA is TGTGCCAGCAGCTTATGGGGTGCTAGCGGGTCGAGCTACGAGCAGTACTTC. Translating it yields CASSLWGASGSSYEQYF.

There are a few counts of this clone. The sample has other DNA sequences that encode this CDR3 too. This chain links TRBV27 with TRBJ2-3, with D hard to call. Trimming took off 2 bases at V and 5 bases at J, with 5 bases between the two ends. Germline CDR1 MNHEY, CDR2 SMNVEV (reference sequence). The CDR3 sequence is 12 residues long. In DNA, the CDR3 is TGTGCCAGCAGTTTACAAGGAGATACGCAGTATTTT. It encodes CASSLQGDTQYF.